This TCR beta chain was identified in a study of cytomegalovirus exposure and HLA in healthy donors. Background on the study: Early released data comprised around 85 million unique TCRs from HLA-typed donors.

Primers included in the PCR were 60 Vbeta and 13 Jbeta primers. TCRdb keeps only in-frame clones here, not all; method: immunoSEQ multiplex PCR. The sample has around 170,000 clones, about 81% seen once. With regard to this clone: Its antigen is not known.

Germline V gene lookup returns CDR1 SGHNT and CDR2 YYREEE (reference sequence). Trimming took 0 bases from V and 1 from J, leaving 7 bases between them. CDR3 length: 14 residues. Overall study results and limits: Common viral pathogens (according to a later analysis) appeared linked to several of the most significant clusters. A few chains tied to CMV proved CMV antigen-specific in vitro. A list of 150 to 200 TCR beta chains associated with cytomegalovirus was given.

What was sequenced was PBMCs. The receptor was isolated from a woman younger than 35 in good health and CMV-seronegative. This chain connects TRBV5-4 to TRBJ2-5; a weak D match, TRBD1 (5 bases). For the CDR3, the DNA is TGTGCCAGCAGCTTGGGGGGCGCCCAAGAGACCCAGTACTTC. The encoded protein is CASSLGGAQETQYF.